Following are 10 T cell receptor beta chains from one sample sequenced in a study of T cells in Graves' hyperthyroidism and ophthalmopathy. The investigators amplified TCR beta CDR3 regions from RNA transcripts. First-round RT-PCR of the TCR CDR3 relied on the HTBI primer set. TCRdb reanalysed the multiplex PCR reads using MiXCR and keeps one entry per CDR3 protein. The repertoire has 400,000 to 600,000 distinct CDR3 sequences, around 21% of them found once; the top ten carry around a quarter. The sequencing sample was made of blood. These receptors all stem from a man aged 18 to 35 with Graves' hyperthyroidism.

This clonotype was observed at least ten times. This chain connects TRBV4-1 to TRBJ1-1; 8 bases are shared with TRBD1. From germline, CDR1 is MGHRA and CDR2 YSYEKL. This CDR3 region has 14 residues. J gave up 2 bases and V 3 bases, and 2 bases lay outside the gene matches. This CDR3 reads CASSQGQVNTEAFF. CDR3 nucleotide sequence: TGCGCCAGCAGCCAGGGACAGGTAAACACTGAAGCTTTCTTT.

The J gene is TRBJ2-5, the V gene TRBV30, with TRBD2 matching over 8 bases. This CDR3 is built from 16 residues. Germline V gives CDR1 GTSNPN, CDR2 SVGIG (reference sequence). V shed 0 bases, J shed 1 base, and the junction held 7 bases outside the gene matches. The CDR3, as DNA: TGTGCCTGGAGTGTATTCGGGGGGGATACCCAAGAGACCCAGTACTTC. Translating gives CAWSVFGGDTQETQYF.

V gene TRBV4-1 combines with J gene TRBJ2-7; D might be TRBD2 (5 bases). The CDR3 covers 16 residues. CDR1 MGHRA and CDR2 YSYEKL come from the germline V gene. The V and J ends lost 0 bases and 2 bases respectively, with 14 bases between them. CDR3 coding DNA: TGCGCCAGCAGCCAAGAGGACGGAGGCAGGCCCTACGAGCAGTACTTC. Translating gives CASSQEDGGRPYEQYF.

Of note for this clonotype: The junction does not match germline at one end; this may be a read error. V usage is TRBV11-3 and J usage is TRBJ2-4; TRBD1 aligns across 8 bases. The CDR3 totals 17 residues. The V gene's germline CDR1 is SGHNT and CDR2 YENEEA. CDR3 DNA: TGTGCCAGCAGCCCCGGGACAGGAAGAACAGCCAAAAACATTAAGTACTTC. This encodes CASSPGTGRTAKNIKYF.

The chain combines TRBV7-9 with TRBJ1-5; D is perhaps TRBD1 (6 bases). The CDR3 contains 12 residues. Trimming pared 5 bases from V and 6 bases from J, leaving 8 bases between. Germline V gene lookup returns CDR1 SEHNR and CDR2 FQNEAQ (reference sequence). The CDR3 DNA reads TGTGCCAGCAGCCCGGACAGTCAGCCCCAGCATTTT. Amino acids: CASSPDSQPQHF.

This clonotype has a count of ten or more. The V call is TRBV7-9, the J call TRBJ2-7; either TRBD1 or TRBD2 may supply D (5 bases each). Trimming took 5 bases from V and 3 from J, leaving 11 bases between them. The CDR3 has 13 amino acids. Germline lookup yields CDR1 SEHNR and CDR2 FQNEAQ (reference sequence). The CDR3 loop is CASSQSGHYEQYF. The CDR3 region has the DNA TGTGCCAGCAGCCAAAGCGGACACTACGAGCAGTACTTC.

The chain is built from TRBV12-3 or TRBV12-4 and TRBJ1-5; D is uncertain. CDR3 size: 14 residues. The V gene lost 0 bases and the J gene lost 9 bases, with 12 bases spanning the gap. CDR3 region: CASSLAGRERPQHF. For the CDR3, the DNA is TGTGCCAGCAGTTTAGCTGGGCGTGAGCGGCCCCAGCATTTT.

This clonotype was seen only a few times. The chain uses TRBV13 and TRBJ2-3; D is unclear. Between the trimmed V and J ends, which lost 5 bases and 4 bases, there was a span of 7 bases. This CDR3 contains 12 residues. The germline gives CDR1 PRHDT, CDR2 FYEKMQ (reference sequence). CDR3 region: CASSPRADTQYF. In DNA, the CDR3 is TGTGCCAGCAGCCCTCGTGCAGATACGCAGTATTTT.

The CDR3 DNA is TGCGCCAGCAGCTACGCAGGGTCAGACACTGAAGCTTTCTTT. It translates to CASSYAGSDTEAFF. This chain uses TRBV5-1 with TRBJ1-1; a weak D match, TRBD1 (5 bases). The V end lost 3 bases, the J end lost 3 bases, and 12 bases lay between the germline ends. This CDR3 region has 14 residues. CDR1 and CDR2 (germline): SGHRS, YFSETQ.

This clonotype was counted only a few times. The chain has TRBV29-1 and TRBJ1-1, with 7 bases identical to TRBD1. Looked up from germline, CDR1 is SQVTM and CDR2 is ANQGSEA. V trimming: 5 bases; J trimming: 10 bases; junction bases outside the gene matches: 10. This CDR3 region has 12 residues. Written as DNA, the CDR3 is TGCAGCGTTAATCCGGCAGGGGGGGGAGCTTTCTTT. Its protein is CSVNPAGGGAFF.